This T cell receptor (beta chain) was recovered during a study of response to subunit inactivated influenza vaccine. TCRdb called the RT-PCR reads again in MiXCR, with one record for every CDR3 protein. In the table there are 530,000 or so distinct CDR3 sequences, around 13% of which are singletons. The sample was PBMCs from blood, taken 11 to 12 days after vaccination. This sequence was found in a man over 45 who received an inactivated influenza vaccine.

CDR3 sequence reads: CASSFNWRITEAFF. CDR3 bases: TGTGCCAGCAGTTTTAATTGGCGGATCACTGAAGCTTTCTTT. V is TRBV12-3 or TRBV12-4 and J is TRBJ1-1; no firm D call. This CDR3 spans 14 amino acids. V was pared by 3 bases and J by 4 bases, with 12 bases between.